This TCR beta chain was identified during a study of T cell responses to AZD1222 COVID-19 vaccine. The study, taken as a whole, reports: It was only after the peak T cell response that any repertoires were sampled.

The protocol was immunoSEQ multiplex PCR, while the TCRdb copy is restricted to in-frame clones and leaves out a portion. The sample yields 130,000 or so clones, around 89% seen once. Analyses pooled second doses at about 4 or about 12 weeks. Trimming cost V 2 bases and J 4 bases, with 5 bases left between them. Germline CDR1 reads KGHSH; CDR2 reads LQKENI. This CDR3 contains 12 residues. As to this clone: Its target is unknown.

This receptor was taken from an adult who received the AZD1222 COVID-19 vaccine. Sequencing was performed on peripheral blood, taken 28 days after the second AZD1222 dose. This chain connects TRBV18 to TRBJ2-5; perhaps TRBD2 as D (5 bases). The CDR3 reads CASSPEGETQYF. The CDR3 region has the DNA TGTGCCAGCTCACCAGAGGGAGAGACCCAGTACTTC. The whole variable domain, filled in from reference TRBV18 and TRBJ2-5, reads NAGVMQNPRHLVRRRGQEARLRCSPMKGHSHVYWYRQLPEEGLKFMVYLQKENIIDESGMPKERFSAEFPKEGPSILRIQQVVRGDSAAYFCASSPEGETQYFGPGTRLLVL.